The 23 T cell receptor beta chains given below trace back to one sample, sequenced in a study of T cell responses to AZD1222 COVID-19 vaccine. Clones were read by immunoSEQ multiplex PCR, and TCRdb kept only the in-frame ones, dropping some. In the table there are 150,000 to 200,000 clones, 94% of which are singletons. The input for sequencing was peripheral blood, taken 28 days after the second AZD1222 dose. Source of these receptors: an adult who received the AZD1222 COVID-19 vaccine.

Concerning this clone: Mismatch with germline at one junction end may stem from a read error. V gene TRBV18 combines with J gene TRBJ1-1, with 8 bases aligning to TRBD1. Germline lookup yields CDR1 KGHSH and CDR2 LQKENI. This CDR3 contains 16 residues. The CDR3 region is CASSPQSDRENSEAFF. CDR3 DNA: TGTGCCAGCTCACCCCAATCGGACAGGGAGAACAGTGAAGCTTTCTTT.

The chain carries TRBV3-1 (or the pseudogene TRBV3-2) and TRBJ2-5; 7 bases line up with TRBD1. V lost 3 bases to trimming and J lost 2 bases; unmatched junction nucleotides: 6. The CDR3 length is 15 residues. The germline V gene encodes CDR1 LGHDT and CDR2 YNNKEL (reference sequence). This chain's CDR3 is CASSQNRGLQETQYF. DNA of the CDR3: TGTGCCAGCAGCCAGAACAGGGGTCTTCAAGAGACCCAGTACTTC.

The chain employs TRBV27 and TRBJ1-2; the D is unclear. The germline V gene has CDR1 MNHEY and CDR2 SMNVEV (reference sequence). The CDR3 extends over 14 amino acids. Trimming stripped 8 bases from V and 0 bases from J, with 13 bases between. CDR3 DNA: TGTGCCAGCCGTCCCATAAGAGCTAACTATGGCTACACCTTC. As protein: CASRPIRANYGYTF.

The chain links TRBV2 to TRBJ1-6; TRBD1 aligns across 8 bases. Trimming took 0 bases from V and 9 from J; bases not matched to a gene: 4. Germline-derived CDR1 and CDR2 are SNHLY and FYNNEI. The CDR3 totals 15 residues. The CDR3 sequence is CASSEAQGARSPLHF. CDR3 sequence (DNA): TGTGCCAGCAGTGAAGCGCAGGGGGCGCGTTCACCCCTCCACTTT.

The chain has TRBV3-1 (or the pseudogene TRBV3-2) and TRBJ2-3; D ambiguous. This CDR3 spans 11 amino acids. Looked up from germline, CDR1 is LGHDT and CDR2 is YNNKEL (reference sequence). Trimming pared 6 bases from V and 3 bases from J, leaving 4 bases between. CDR3 in DNA: TGTGCCAGCAGTGTGACAGATACGCAGTATTTT. It specifies CASSVTDTQYF.

V is TRBV5-4 and J is TRBJ2-4; 16 nucleotides match TRBD2. This CDR3 contains 17 residues. Germline V gene data show CDR1 as SGHNT and CDR2 as YYREEE (reference sequence). J gave up 7 bases and V 5 bases, and 9 bases lay outside the gene matches. CDR3 nucleotides: TGTGCCAGCAGTTCTCCGGGACTAGCGGGAGGGGGGAACATTCAGTACTTC. Translation gives CASSSPGLAGGGNIQYF.

The chain uses TRBV3-1 (or the pseudogene TRBV3-2) and TRBJ1-2, with D maybe TRBD1 (6 bases). Germline values: CDR1 LGHDT, CDR2 YNNKEL (reference sequence). V gave up 4 bases and J gave up 7 bases, with 13 bases separating them. The CDR3 loop spans 13 amino acids. The CDR3 bases are TGTGCCAGCAGCCCAGGGGCAGGTTCTGGCTACACCTTC. Its protein is CASSPGAGSGYTF.

To note about this clone: A much larger clone is a single base away; this may be a read error. Other DNA sequences in this specimen translate into the identical CDR3. The chain carries TRBV28 and TRBJ1-2; TRBD1 is a possible D gene (6 bases). Trimming took 4 bases from V and 5 from J, leaving 11 bases between them. The CDR3 consists of 13 residues. Germline values: CDR1 MDHEN, CDR2 SYDVKM. CDR3 coding DNA: TGTGCCAGCAGTTCCGGACAGCTTTATGGCTACACCTTC. As protein: CASSSGQLYGYTF.

V and J are TRBV27 and TRBJ2-2, with D perhaps TRBD1 (7 bases). The V and J ends lost 2 bases and 7 bases respectively, with 14 bases between them. The germline gives CDR1 MNHEY, CDR2 SMNVEV (reference sequence). CDR3 length equals 15 residues. The CDR3 DNA sequence: TGTGCCAGCAGTTTAATGCCAGGGGGAGGCGGGGAGCTGTTTTTT. It translates to CASSLMPGGGGELFF.

This chain uses TRBV18 with TRBJ1-3; D is uncertain. CDR1 is KGHSH and CDR2 is LQKENI in the germline V gene. Deletions cut 3 bases from V and 4 bases from J, with 19 bases between. CDR3 length equals 17 residues. Written as DNA, the CDR3 is TGTGCCAGCTCACCGCTAAGATTGGCCGAGGCCGGAAACACCATATATTTT. As protein: CASSPLRLAEAGNTIYF.

The chain uses TRBV25-1 and TRBJ2-7, with D perhaps matching TRBD1 (6 bases). Germline values: CDR1 MGHDK, CDR2 SYGVNS. Between the trimmed V and J ends, which lost 3 bases and 2 bases, there was a span of 11 bases. This CDR3 is built from 14 residues. The DNA of the CDR3 is TGTGCCAGCAGTGATTACAGGGAACCCTACGAGCAGTACTTC. The encoded protein is CASSDYREPYEQYF.

The chain employs TRBV3-1 (or the pseudogene TRBV3-2) and TRBJ2-5; 9 bases are a match to TRBD1. Matching the DNA end better, TRBJ2-7 makes the J call doubtful. Per germline, CDR1 LGHDT and CDR2 YNNKEL (reference sequence). The CDR3 is made up of 14 amino acids. CDR3 protein: CASSPGQGVYEQYF. The CDR3 DNA follows: TGTGCCAGCAGCCCGGGACAGGGCGTGTACGAGCAGTACTTC.

The chain recombines TRBV4-1 with TRBJ1-5; D unresolved. This CDR3 region has 14 residues. The ends were cut back, 0 bases at V and 5 bases at J, with 8 bases in the middle. Germline V lookup: CDR1 MGHRA, CDR2 YSYEKL. The CDR3 loop is CASSQEPGYQPQHF. The CDR3 DNA follows: TGCGCCAGCAGCCAAGAACCGGGCTATCAGCCCCAGCATTTT.

DNA of the CDR3: TGTGCCTGGAGTGTATGGGGCGGGAGATTGAACACCGGGGAGCTGTTTTTT. Translation: CAWSVWGGRLNTGELFF. The V and J genes are TRBV30 and TRBJ2-2, with 7 bases matching TRBD2. CDR3 length: 17 residues. CDR1 and CDR2 from the germline V gene are GTSNPN and SVGIG (reference sequence). With 0 bases clipped from V and 1 base from J, the junction kept 8 bases outside the gene matches.

The sample holds one count of this clone. The chain carries TRBV11-2 and TRBJ2-7; tentatively, D is TRBD1 (6 bases). The CDR3 has 16 amino acids. Trimming took off 5 bases at V and 2 bases at J, with 19 bases between the two ends. Per germline, CDR1 SGHAT and CDR2 FQNNGV. The CDR3 DNA reads as TGTGCCAGCAGCCCAGGGGCCACCTACTTACCCTACGAGCAGTACTTC. It specifies CASSPGATYLPYEQYF.

This clone was counted a single time. The J gene is TRBJ1-5, the V gene TRBV18; possible D gene TRBD1, 5 bases. This CDR3 spans 14 amino acids. Trimming took 3 bases from V and 7 from J, leaving 13 bases between them. Germline-derived CDR1 and CDR2 are KGHSH and LQKENI. Written as DNA, the CDR3 is TGTGCCAGCTCACCGTCAGGGTCGTTGCAGCCCCAGCATTTT. Its protein product is CASSPSGSLQPQHF.

The chain uses TRBV14 and TRBJ1-1; 7 nucleotides line up with TRBD1. The CDR3 consists of 15 residues. CDR1 is SGHDN and CDR2 is FVKESK in the germline V gene. J was trimmed by 5 bases and V by 3 bases; bases with no gene match: 9. The CDR3 bases are TGTGCCAGCAGCCAGGAAAAGGGGGCGCGGACTGAAGCTTTCTTT. The encoded protein is CASSQEKGARTEAFF.

This chain joins TRBV5-6 and TRBJ1-1, with D perhaps TRBD1 (5 bases). Looked up from germline, CDR1 is SGHDT and CDR2 is YYEEEE. The CDR3 extends over 15 amino acids. Between the trimmed V and J ends, which lost 0 bases and 3 bases, there was a span of 12 bases. For the CDR3, the DNA is TGTGCCAGCAGCTTGGAAGGGACGGGGGACACTGAAGCTTTCTTT. Translation gives CASSLEGTGDTEAFF.

The V gene is TRBV12-3 or TRBV12-4, the J gene TRBJ1-1; unclear D gene. The CDR3 totals 13 residues. Trimming stripped 8 bases from V and 1 base from J, with 11 bases between. Written as DNA, the CDR3 is TGTGCCAGCTTTATCGACTGGAACACTGAAGCTTTCTTT. This gives the protein CASFIDWNTEAFF.

This clone has only one observation. The gene calls are TRBV12-3 or TRBV12-4 and TRBJ2-2; TRBD2 matches 8 bases. The CDR3 has 13 amino acids. Trimming at V came to 6 bases and at J to 8 bases, leaving 5 bases not matched to a gene. The CDR3 here is CASRSAGVGELFF. The DNA of the CDR3 is TGTGCCAGCAGGTCAGCGGGAGTTGGGGAGCTGTTTTTT.

The chain links TRBV2 to TRBJ2-2; the D gene is possibly TRBD2 (6 bases). CDR3 length: 13 residues. V gave up 8 bases and J gave up 1 base, with 8 bases separating them. Germline loops: CDR1 SNHLY, CDR2 FYNNEI. The CDR3, as DNA: TGTGCCAGCGGGCGGGAGAACACCGGGGAGCTGTTTTTT. Translation gives CASGRENTGELFF.

The rearrangement links TRBV28 to TRBJ2-7; D perhaps matches TRBD2 (7 bases). CDR1 is MDHEN, CDR2 SYDVKM, per germline. The CDR3 runs to 14 residues. With 7 bases removed from V and 3 bases from J, the gap between germline ends came to 16 bases. The CDR3, as DNA: TGTGCCAGCACTCCTAGGGGGACTATCTACGAGCAGTACTTC. Protein sequence: CASTPRGTIYEQYF.

The chain employs TRBV28 and TRBJ1-5; maybe TRBD1 (5 bases). V shed 2 bases and J shed 9 bases, with 11 bases lying between them. Germline CDR1 reads MDHEN; CDR2 reads SYDVKM. The CDR3 is 13 residues long. This chain's CDR3 is CASSLGPGRPQHF. In nucleotides, the CDR3 is TGTGCCAGCAGTTTAGGGCCAGGGAGGCCCCAGCATTTT.